This T cell receptor beta chain originates from a study of T cell repertoires in cytomegalovirus infection. This CDR3 contains 14 residues. Germline CDR1 reads SGHDN; CDR2 reads FVKESK. Trimming removed 1 base from V and 5 bases from J, with 12 bases in between. This clonotype appeared a few times. TCRdb processed the reads anew with MiXCR; each CDR3 protein has one entry. The sample has about 530,000 distinct CDR3 sequences, about a quarter seen once; the top ten hold 13%. The chain employs TRBV14 and TRBJ2-7, with D possibly being TRBD2 (5 bases). Sequencing input: PBMCs. This TCR was recovered from a human donor in good health (CMV status not recorded). Some clones in this sample may be carry-over from other donors' samples. This CDR3 reads CASSQVWRLDEQYF. CDR3 in DNA: TGTGCCAGCAGCCAAGTATGGAGGCTAGACGAGCAGTACTTC.